This TCR beta chain was documented in a study of T cell repertoires in cytomegalovirus infection. The study, taken as a whole, reports: Dominating the ex vivo response were HLA-C-restricted CMV-specific TCR beta clonotypes.

This clonotype was seen only once. The antigen is not known. Germline and junction disagree at one end, which may indicate a read error. TCRdb re-derived calls from the reads in MiXCR, one entry per CDR3 protein. This table has roughly 920,000 distinct CDR3 sequences, roughly 31% appearing once. In germline, CDR1 is ENHRY, CDR2 SYGVKD. The CDR3 has 15 amino acids. This clonotype was sampled from a human donor in good health (CMV status not recorded). Some clones in this sample may be carry-over from other donors' samples. The sample consisted of cultured CD8+ T cells from PBMCs, taken from culture after CMV antigen stimulation. This chain links TRBV10-3 with TRBJ2-5; no clear D. The CDR3 here is CTISEPLEIGETQYF. CDR3 nucleotides: TGTACCATCAGTGAGCCCCTCGAAATCGGAGAGACCCAGTACTTC.